This is a list of T cell receptor beta chains from one sample in a study of metastatic and nonmetastatic thyroid tumors. Using MiXCR, TCRdb re-called clones from the PCR reads. The sample includes about 4,000 clones, roughly 22% of them seen just once. Material: tumor tissue. Every receptor here comes from a female donor with papillary thyroid cancer or a benign thyroid nodule (not recorded which). Some clones in this sample may be carry-over from other donors' samples. Each CDR3 is given with its conserved first and last residue. D genes are given only for firm matches. Part of the rows lack a size; the others show once, few, many or a class for expanded clones.

D: TRBD1; J: TRBJ2-3; size: -; V: TRBV24-1; DNA: TGTGCCACCAGTGGACGGACAGGGGGATCAGATACGCAGTATTTT; CDR3: CATSGRTGGSDTQYF
D: -; J: TRBJ1-5; size: -; V: TRBV6-2/TRBV6-3; DNA: TGTGCCAGCAGTTACTCAGGGGGCAATCAGCCCCAGCATTTT; CDR3: CASSYSGGNQPQHF
D: TRBD2; J: TRBJ2-3; size: many; V: TRBV30; DNA: TGTGCCTGGATCTCACTAGCGGGGACTAGCACAGATACGCAGTATTTT; CDR3: CAWISLAGTSTDTQYF
D: -; J: TRBJ2-5; size: few; V: TRBV29-1; DNA: TGCAGCGTTGAAGGGCGTCGGGGGCTGGGGGAGACCCAGTACTTC; CDR3: CSVEGRRGLGETQYF
D: -; J: TRBJ1-5; size: large; V: TRBV6-1; DNA: TGTGCCAGCAGTGAACCTGGTCAGCCCCAGCATTTT; CDR3: CASSEPGQPQHF
D: -; J: TRBJ2-7; size: -; V: TRBV28; DNA: TGTGCCAGCAGTAATGCGGGGACAGTCGGGGAGCAGTACTTC; CDR3: CASSNAGTVGEQYF
D: -; J: TRBJ1-5; size: -; V: TRBV7-2; DNA: TGTGCCAGCAGCTTAGATTGGCAGCCCCAGCATTTT; CDR3: CASSLDWQPQHF
D: -; J: TRBJ2-1; size: medium-sized; V: TRBV29-1; DNA: TGCAGCGTTCTTCTTGGGGTTTCAGCCTACAATGAGCAGTTCTTC; CDR3: CSVLLGVSAYNEQFF
D: TRBD1; J: TRBJ2-6; size: few; V: TRBV12-3/TRBV12-4; DNA: TGTGCCAGCACCCTAAGAGGACAGGGGGCGGCTGGGGCCAACGTCCTGACTTTC; CDR3: CASTLRGQGAAGANVLTF
D: TRBD2; J: TRBJ2-7; size: -; V: TRBV2; DNA: TGTGCCGGAAAAGGACTAGCGGGAGGGCCGGCCTCCTACGAGCAGTACTTC; CDR3: CAGKGLAGGPASYEQYF
D: -; J: TRBJ1-2; size: few; V: TRBV6-1; DNA: TGTGCCAGCACTAATTCACGAGGGGGATGGTATGGCTACACCTTC; CDR3: CASTNSRGGWYGYTF
D: TRBD1; J: TRBJ1-1; size: -; V: TRBV6-2/TRBV6-3; DNA: TGTGCCAGCAAAGACAGGGGGAGGTCTGAAGCTTTCTTT; CDR3: CASKDRGRSEAFF
D: -; J: TRBJ2-1; size: medium-sized; V: TRBV7-3; DNA: TGTGCCAGCAGCTTCACGTATAACAATGAGCAGTTCTTC; CDR3: CASSFTYNNEQFF
D: -; J: TRBJ1-4; size: medium-sized; V: TRBV7-8; DNA: TGTGCCAGCAGCTTACTTCTCCCGGCTAATGAAAAACTGTTTTTT; CDR3: CASSLLLPANEKLFF
D: -; J: TRBJ2-7; size: medium-sized; V: TRBV7-2; DNA: TGTGCCAGCAGTCACCTAGACCGATCTTACGAGCAGTACTTC; CDR3: CASSHLDRSYEQYF
D: -; J: TRBJ2-1; size: medium-sized; V: TRBV20-1; DNA: TGCAGTGCTAGAGATTGGGCTAGCCGGTACAATGAGCAGTTCTTC; CDR3: CSARDWASRYNEQFF
D: TRBD2; J: TRBJ2-7; size: -; V: TRBV20-1; DNA: TGCAGTGCCAGCCGACTAGCGGGGGGGTACGAGCAGTACTTC; CDR3: CSASRLAGGYEQYF
D: -; J: TRBJ2-3; size: -; V: TRBV30; DNA: TGTGCCTGGAGTGTCTCTCACAGATATCCGAGCACAGATACGCAGTATTTT; CDR3: CAWSVSHRYPSTDTQYF
D: TRBD1; J: TRBJ2-1; size: few; V: TRBV6-4; DNA: TGTGCCAGCAGTCCTGGGACAGGGGAAGGGAATGAGCAGTTCTTC; CDR3: CASSPGTGEGNEQFF
D: -; J: TRBJ1-1; size: -; V: TRBV10-2; DNA: TGCGCCAGCAGTTGTCAGCGGACTGAGGTTTTCTTT; CDR3: CASSCQRTEVFF
D: -; J: TRBJ2-6; size: medium-sized; V: TRBV13; DNA: TGTGCCAGCAGCAAGCGTGGGGGTGGGGCCAACGTCCTGACTTTC; CDR3: CASSKRGGGANVLTF
D: -; J: TRBJ2-3; size: medium-sized; V: TRBV5-1; DNA: TGCGCCAGCAGAGGGGACGGAAACACAGATACGCAGTATTTT; CDR3: CASRGDGNTDTQYF
D: -; J: TRBJ1-5; size: large; V: TRBV27; DNA: TGTGCCAGCAGTCCTCTAAATCAGCCCCAGCATTTT; CDR3: CASSPLNQPQHF
D: TRBD2; J: TRBJ2-5; size: few; V: TRBV6-1; DNA: TGTGCCAGCAGTCCCCGCGGGAGTGGGACCCAGTACTTC; CDR3: CASSPRGSGTQYF
D: TRBD2; J: TRBJ2-1; size: few; V: TRBV6-1; DNA: TGTGCCAGCAGTGAATCTCCGGGACTAGTAACCTACAATGAGCAGTTCTTC; CDR3: CASSESPGLVTYNEQFF
D: -; J: TRBJ1-5; size: many; V: TRBV28; DNA: TGTGCCAGCAGTTTCGGGGCTAGCAATCAGCCCCAGCATTTT; CDR3: CASSFGASNQPQHF
D: -; J: TRBJ1-1; size: medium-sized; V: TRBV5-1; DNA: TGCGCCAGCAGCTTGGTACAGGGCATGAACACTGAAGCTTTCTTT; CDR3: CASSLVQGMNTEAFF
D: -; J: TRBJ1-5; size: many; V: TRBV5-6; DNA: TGTGCCAGCAGCTTGACCCTCAGCGCGGAGGTGAGCAATCAGCCCCAGCATTTT; CDR3: CASSLTLSAEVSNQPQHF
D: -; J: TRBJ2-7; size: medium-sized; V: TRBV9; DNA: TGTGCCAGCAGGGGGGGGGCGTACGAGCAGTACTTC; CDR3: CASRGGAYEQYF
D: -; J: TRBJ2-2; size: -; V: TRBV7-6; DNA: TGTGCCAGCAGCTTAGGCGCAATCGGGGAGTTCACCGGGGAGCTGTTTTTT; CDR3: CASSLGAIGEFTGELFF
D: -; J: TRBJ2-2; size: medium-sized; V: TRBV15; DNA: TGTGCCACCAGCACGATTCCGAACACCGGGGAGCTGTTTTTT; CDR3: CATSTIPNTGELFF
D: TRBD1; J: TRBJ1-3; size: -; V: TRBV29-1; DNA: TGCAGCGTTGACGTCACAGGGGACTCTGGAAACACCATATATTTT; CDR3: CSVDVTGDSGNTIYF
D: TRBD1; J: TRBJ2-7; size: -; V: TRBV20-1; DNA: TGCAGTGCTAGTTGGCAGGGGGCGCCGGAGCAGTACTTC; CDR3: CSASWQGAPEQYF
D: -; J: TRBJ1-5; size: large; V: TRBV6-1; DNA: TGTGCCAGCGGGTTAGCTGCCCGGGAGCCCCAGCATTTT; CDR3: CASGLAAREPQHF
D: -; J: TRBJ2-5; size: -; V: TRBV20-1; DNA: TGCAGTGCTAGTACTTATGCGGACAGCCGCCAAGAGACCCAGTACTTC; CDR3: CSASTYADSRQETQYF
D: -; J: TRBJ1-4; size: -; V: TRBV20-1; DNA: TGCAGTGCCGCAGAGGGAGGGGGTGAAAAACTGTTTTTT; CDR3: CSAAEGGGEKLFF
D: TRBD2; J: TRBJ2-1; size: -; V: TRBV11-2; DNA: TGTGCCAGCAGCCTACTAGCGGGAGGGGATGAGCAGTTCTTC; CDR3: CASSLLAGGDEQFF
D: TRBD1; J: TRBJ2-7; size: -; V: TRBV6-1; DNA: TGTGCCAGCAGTGTAGAGGGGGCCTCACACTACGAGCAGTACTTC; CDR3: CASSVEGASHYEQYF
D: -; J: TRBJ1-4; size: medium-sized; V: TRBV6-1; DNA: TGTGCCAGCAGGCTACAGGGTCGGGGGGAACTGTTTTTT; CDR3: CASRLQGRGELFF
D: TRBD1; J: TRBJ2-7; size: medium-sized; V: TRBV7-2; DNA: TGTGCCAGCAGCACCCGGGGTCCGTCGGGACAGAAGTCCTACGAGCAGTACTTC; CDR3: CASSTRGPSGQKSYEQYF
D: -; J: TRBJ1-1; size: few; V: TRBV6-1; DNA: TGTGCCAGCAGTTGGGCGGGGGGCCAGGAAGCTTTCTTT; CDR3: CASSWAGGQEAFF